This TCR beta chain was profiled in a study of memory CD4+ T cells and cytomegalovirus serostatus (dated by TCRdb to between 2018 and 2021). Concerning the study at large: The 35 or so healthy Belgian adults in the cohort included 9 who were CMV seropositive and approximately 25 who were CMV seronegative. To replicate a published TCR-based CMV serostatus classifier, the study sequenced CD4+ memory TCRbeta repertoires from a Belgian cohort whose cytomegalovirus serostatus was known.

From the germline V gene, CDR1 is SNHLY and CDR2 is FYNNEI. Trimming takes 5 bases from V and 10 bases from J, and the germline ends sit 12 bases apart. Including cysteine and phenylalanine, the CDR3 has 13 amino acids. Of the read, only the CDR3 DNA is kept; its 39 bases are in frame from base 1. A FACSAria II was used to sort memory CD4+ T cells, defined as single viable CD3+CD4+CD8-CD45RO+ cells. CMV serostatus was determined using a Roche Elecsys assay that detects serum IgG against CMV pp150, pp28, p38 and p52. Following thawing, total CD4+ T cells were enriched through positive selection using CD4 magnetic microbeads. Samples originated from another study that specifically interrogated the CD4+ T cell memory repertoire. Peripheral blood mononuclear cells were isolated and cryopreserved according to standard operating procedures, and serum was stored at -80 degrees C. CD3-PerCP (BW264/56), CD4-APC (RPA-T4), CD45RO-PE (UCHT1) and CD8-Pacific Orange (3B5) antibodies were used for staining, and non-viable cells were excluded with Sytox blue.

The Quick-DNA Microprep Kit was used to extract genomic DNA from the sorted cells. Amplification of TCRbeta DNA was done with the immunoSEQ hsTCRbeta kit, following the protocol from the manufacturer. An Illumina MiSeq instrument was used to sequence the TCRbeta libraries. Per the authors' processing: After out-of-frame sequences were removed, 2 million to 2.5 million distinct TCRbeta sequences remained, averaging approximately 72,000 per individual. Two values were used to score each individual: the count of under 200 previously reported CMV-associated TCRbeta sequences and the total count of productive distinct TCRbeta sequences. A beta-binomial model was reimplemented in Python, and scikit-learn random forests with default parameters were trained on data from the US cohort. Classifier performance on the Belgian cohort was summarized as median AUC with percentile confidence intervals calculated over 10,000 bootstrap iterations. Sourced from immuneACCESS, this table was stored by TCRdb with only in-frame sequences that have V and J called. A share of the clones is absent; for the studies checked, an unresolved V gene accounts for under half, and the remainder has no known explanation. V and J calls and clone size are given by that table; D and trimming were obtained from the DNA. The sample table contains fewer than 90,000 clones; only one count was recorded for roughly 80% of them. Jointly, the top ten make up 2.5% to 3% of the sample.

Overall study outcomes, separate from this receptor: For predicting CMV serostatus, the median bootstrapped AUC was approximately 0.95 using the original framework and around 0.91 using a US-trained random forest. On the Belgian cohort, the classifier based on the original framework reached a median bootstrapped AUC of roughly 0.96, with a 95% CI of 0.76-1.00. The results were read as suggesting that the CMV-associated TCR signature is, for the most part, present in the CD4+ memory repertoire. Unlike the original study, which covered naive and memory CD4+ and CD8+ populations, the Belgian study sequenced only CD4+CD45RO+ memory cells. Of roughly 170 previously reported CMV-associated TCRbeta sequences, about 68 appeared in the CD4+ memory repertoires, each in one to five individuals.

This clone is a singleton in its sample. The specificity of this receptor is unknown. Within one base of it there is no much larger clone, and no base qualities were kept. The chain uses TRBV2 and TRBJ1-6, with an unclear D gene assignment. Specimen: memory CD4+ T cells from blood. This TCR came from an adult in good health and CMV-seropositive. The DNA sequence is given as TGTGCCAGCAGTAAGGAGGGCAGGTCACCCCTCCACTTT. Its coded protein is CASSKEGRSPLHF.